Shown below are 17 T cell receptor beta chains from a single sample sequenced in a study of T cells after yellow fever vaccination. From the 5' RACE reads, TCRdb called clonotypes with MiXCR, one entry per CDR3 protein. The repertoire consists of approximately 580,000 distinct CDR3 sequences, with about 15% occurring once and the leading ten covering 15% to 20%. The specimen comprised PBMCs, sampled less than 6 days after the first yellow fever vaccination. The receptor source for this set is a man in his late teens or twenties who received the YFV17D yellow fever vaccine.

This clonotype came up a few times. The chain links TRBV29-1 to TRBJ2-1, with unresolved D. Germline-derived CDR1 and CDR2 are SQVTM and ANQGSEA. V lost 3 bases to trimming and J lost 7 bases, with 7 bases between them. CDR3 length: 11 amino acids. CDR3 sequence (DNA): TGCAGCGTTGATGGTCTGAATGAGCAGTTCTTC. Amino acids: CSVDGLNEQFF.

This clonotype was counted ten times or more. The genes are TRBV5-1 and TRBJ2-5; the match to TRBD1 covers 7 bases. The V and J ends lost 0 bases and 5 bases, in that order; junction bases with no gene match: 4. The germline V gene encodes CDR1 SGHRS and CDR2 YFSETQ. The CDR3 has 14 residues. DNA of the CDR3: TGCGCCAGCAGCTTGGAGGGGGCACGGGAGACCCAGTACTTC. Its protein is CASSLEGARETQYF. Complete variable domain (other parts from reference TRBV5-1 and TRBJ2-5): KAGVTQTPRYLIKTRGQQVTLSCSPISGHRSVSWYQQTPGQGLQFLFEYFSETQRNKGNFPGRFSGRQFSNSRSEMNVSTLELGDSALYLCASSLEGARETQYFGPGTRLLVL.

This clonotype was counted only a few times. The chain uses TRBV7-9 and TRBJ2-7; D might be TRBD1 or TRBD2, each matching 7 bases. V lost 4 bases to trimming and J lost 5 bases, with 9 bases between them. Germline V lookup: CDR1 SEHNR, CDR2 FQNEAQ (reference sequence). The CDR3 contains 12 residues. CDR3 DNA sequence: TGTGCCAGCAGCTCAGGGGGGGACGAGCAGTACGTC. This sequence encodes CASSSGGDEQYV.

This clonotype came up once. The chain has TRBV30 and TRBJ1-4; TRBD1 aligns across 10 bases. The CDR3 covers 13 residues. CDR1 and CDR2 from the germline V gene are GTSNPN and SVGIG (reference sequence). After removal of 7 bases from V and 10 bases from J, the junction contained 9 bases not matched to a gene. In DNA, the CDR3 is TGTGCCTATAGGACAGGGGGACAAGGAAAACTGTTTTTT. Translation: CAYRTGGQGKLFF.

This clonotype appeared a few times. The gene calls are TRBV4-1 and TRBJ2-3; D might be TRBD1 or TRBD2, each matching 5 bases. CDR1 and CDR2 (germline): MGHRA, YSYEKL. The V gene lost 3 bases and the J gene lost 2 bases, with 15 bases spanning the gap. The length of the CDR3 is 16 residues. The CDR3 coding sequence is TGCGCCAGCAGCCACCCTCCGGGGCATAACACAGATACGCAGTATTTT. Protein sequence: CASSHPPGHNTDTQYF.

The chain recombines TRBV12-3 or TRBV12-4 with TRBJ1-2, with 7 bases fitting TRBD1. Trimming cost V 5 bases and J 6 bases; bases outside gene matches: 9. CDR3 size: 14 residues. The CDR3 coding sequence is TGTGCCAGCAGTCCCCAACAGGGGAGAGATGGCTACACCTTC. The encoded protein is CASSPQQGRDGYTF.

For the CDR3, the DNA is TGTGCCAGCAGTTATATCCGGGACTCTCTCCCCTACGAGCAGTACTTC. Its protein is CASSYIRDSLPYEQYF. The rearrangement links TRBV28 to TRBJ2-7; tentative D call: TRBD2 (6 bases). CDR1 and CDR2 (germline): MDHEN, SYDVKM. Trimming stripped 4 bases from V and 2 bases from J, with 18 bases between. The CDR3 has 16 residues.

This clonotype came up a few times. Sequence at one end of the junction differs from germline and may be a read error. The chain has TRBV7-2 and TRBJ1-1, with D hard to call. CDR1 is SGHTA and CDR2 is FQGNSA in the germline V gene. The CDR3 length is 12 residues. In nucleotides, the CDR3 is TGTGCCAGCAGCTTAGCCTTTGTCCCGCCCCACTTT. It encodes CASSLAFVPPHF.

J is TRBJ2-6 and V is TRBV11-2, with D tentatively TRBD1 or TRBD2 (7 bases each). The V gene's germline CDR1 is SGHAT and CDR2 FQNNGV. This CDR3 is 13 amino acids long. V gave up 10 bases and J gave up 9 bases, with 16 bases separating them. In DNA, the CDR3 is TGTGCCACTCCGCAGGGGGAGGGCAACGTCCTGACTTTC. Encoded protein: CATPQGEGNVLTF.

V usage is TRBV6-5 and J usage is TRBJ2-1; a possible D gene is TRBD1 (6 bases). V lost 6 bases, J lost 4 bases, and 19 bases lay in between. This CDR3 has 16 amino acids. Germline lookup yields CDR1 MNHEY and CDR2 SVGAGI. CDR3 bases: TGTGCCAGCAGATATACAGGGTTCCGTTCATACAATGAGCAGTTCTTC. Its translation: CASRYTGFRSYNEQFF.

In this sample, this clonotype turned up a few times. This rearrangement joins TRBV20-1 to TRBJ2-5; maybe TRBD2 (5 bases). The CDR3 has 11 amino acids. Germline CDR1 and CDR2: DFQATT and SNEGSKA (reference sequence). Trimming shortened V by 5 bases and J by 5 bases, and 9 bases separated the two germline ends. CDR3 loop: CSAGPGETQYF. DNA for the CDR3: TGCAGTGCTGGCCCGGGGGAGACCCAGTACTTC.

This sequence joins TRBV19 and TRBJ2-5, with D maybe TRBD2 (5 bases). CDR1 is LNHDA, CDR2 SQIVND, per germline (reference sequence). V was pared by 1 base and J by 3 bases, with 6 bases between. CDR3 length: 13 amino acids. The CDR3 nucleotides read TGTGCCAGTAGTATAGCGGGGAAAGAGACCCAGTACTTC. Its protein product is CASSIAGKETQYF.

As concerns this clonotype: The germline gene is not matched at one end of the junction; a read error may be the cause. This chain links TRBV7-8 with TRBJ1-1, with TRBD1 matching 9 bases. The CDR3 is 16 residues long. Germline V gene lookup returns CDR1 SGHVS and CDR2 FQNEAQ. The CDR3 sequence: CASSPRGLQGAEEVFF. In nucleotides, the CDR3 is TGTGCCAGCAGCCCACGGGGTTTACAGGGGGCTGAAGAAGTTTTCTTT.

The chain links TRBV20-1 to TRBJ2-5; 11 bases are a match to TRBD2. Germline assignment: CDR1 DFQATT and CDR2 SNEGSKA (reference sequence). The CDR3 contains 14 residues. Losses at the gene ends were 5 bases for V and 9 bases for J; bases not matched to a gene: 11. DNA for the CDR3: TGCAGTGCTGGGGGGACTAGCGGTATTGGGGCCCAGTACTTC. As protein: CSAGGTSGIGAQYF.

This clonotype was seen only a few times. This chain connects TRBV7-9 to TRBJ1-6; D is ambiguous. Trimming took 3 bases from V and 9 from J, leaving 6 bases between them. Germline V gene data show CDR1 as SEHNR and CDR2 as FQNEAQ (reference sequence). This CDR3 is 12 amino acids long. This CDR3 reads CASSLEGSPLHF. As DNA, the CDR3 is TGTGCCAGCAGCTTGGAGGGTTCACCCCTCCACTTT.

This clonotype was counted between two and nine times. The rearrangement uses TRBV20-1 and TRBJ2-5; no clear D gene. This CDR3 comprises 15 residues. The V and J ends lost 0 bases and 2 bases respectively, with 13 bases between them. Germline V gene lookup returns CDR1 DFQATT and CDR2 SNEGSKA (reference sequence). The CDR3 DNA reads as TGCAGTGCTAGAGATAGACTTTTTTCGCAAGAGACCCAGTACTTC. Its translation is CSARDRLFSQETQYF.

V usage is TRBV5-4 and J usage is TRBJ2-2, with D uncertain. The CDR3 spans 14 residues. From germline, CDR1 is SGHNT and CDR2 YYREEE (reference sequence). With 4 bases removed from V and 1 base from J, the gap between germline ends came to 8 bases. The DNA for the CDR3 is TGTGCCAGCAGCGAAGCCTTGAACACCGGGGAGCTGTTTTTT. Protein product: CASSEALNTGELFF.